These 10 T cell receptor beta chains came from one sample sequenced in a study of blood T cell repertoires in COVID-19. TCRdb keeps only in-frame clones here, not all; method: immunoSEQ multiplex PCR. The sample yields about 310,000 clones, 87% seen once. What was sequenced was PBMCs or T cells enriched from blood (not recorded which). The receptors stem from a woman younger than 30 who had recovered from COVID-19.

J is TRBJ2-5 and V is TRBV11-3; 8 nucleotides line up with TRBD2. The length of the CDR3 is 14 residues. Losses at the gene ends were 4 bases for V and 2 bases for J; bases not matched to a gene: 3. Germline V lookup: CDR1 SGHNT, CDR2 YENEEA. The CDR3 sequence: CASSSRGGQETQYF. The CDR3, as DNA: TGTGCCAGCAGCTCACGGGGGGGACAAGAGACCCAGTACTTC.

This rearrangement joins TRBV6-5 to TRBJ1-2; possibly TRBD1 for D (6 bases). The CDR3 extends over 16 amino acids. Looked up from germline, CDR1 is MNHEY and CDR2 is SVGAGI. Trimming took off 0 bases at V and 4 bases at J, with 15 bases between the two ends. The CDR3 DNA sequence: TGTGCCAGCAGTTACTCAGGAGTCAGGGGCGGCTATGGCTACACCTTC. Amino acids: CASSYSGVRGGYGYTF.

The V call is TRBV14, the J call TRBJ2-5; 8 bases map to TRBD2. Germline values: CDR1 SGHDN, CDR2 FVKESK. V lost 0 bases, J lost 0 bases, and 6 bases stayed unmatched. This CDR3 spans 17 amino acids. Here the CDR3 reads CASSQDIPGGYQETQYF. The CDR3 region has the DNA TGTGCCAGCAGCCAAGATATCCCGGGAGGGTACCAAGAGACCCAGTACTTC.

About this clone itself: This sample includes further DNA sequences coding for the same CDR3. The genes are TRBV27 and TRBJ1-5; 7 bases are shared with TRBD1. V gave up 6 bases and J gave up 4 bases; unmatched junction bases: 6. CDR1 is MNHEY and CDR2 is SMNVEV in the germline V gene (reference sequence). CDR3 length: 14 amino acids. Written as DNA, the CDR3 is TGTGCCAGCAGGAAAGGGGGCCCAAATCAGCCCCAGCATTTT. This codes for CASRKGGPNQPQHF.

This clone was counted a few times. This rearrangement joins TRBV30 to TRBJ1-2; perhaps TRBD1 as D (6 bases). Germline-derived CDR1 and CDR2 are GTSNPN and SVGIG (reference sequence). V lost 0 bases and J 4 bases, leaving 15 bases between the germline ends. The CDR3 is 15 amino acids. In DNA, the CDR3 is TGTGCCTGGAGTGTACGTCCAGGGGATCCCTATGGCTACACCTTC. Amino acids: CAWSVRPGDPYGYTF.

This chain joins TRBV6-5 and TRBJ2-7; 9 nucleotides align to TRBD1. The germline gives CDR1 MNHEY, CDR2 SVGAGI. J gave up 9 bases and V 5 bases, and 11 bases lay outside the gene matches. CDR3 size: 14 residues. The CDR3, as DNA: TGTGCCAGCAGTCCAGACAGGGGGACCTCCCGGCAGTACTTC. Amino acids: CASSPDRGTSRQYF.

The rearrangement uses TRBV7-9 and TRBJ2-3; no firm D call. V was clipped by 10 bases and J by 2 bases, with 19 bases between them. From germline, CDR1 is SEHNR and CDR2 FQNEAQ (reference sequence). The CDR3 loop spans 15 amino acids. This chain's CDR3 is CATPSQDGLTDTQYF. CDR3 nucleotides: TGTGCCACCCCTAGTCAAGACGGCCTCACAGATACGCAGTATTTT.

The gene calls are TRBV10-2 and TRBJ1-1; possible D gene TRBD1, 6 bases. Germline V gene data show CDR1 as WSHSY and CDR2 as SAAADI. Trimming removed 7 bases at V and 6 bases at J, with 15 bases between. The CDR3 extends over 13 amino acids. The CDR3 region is CASNKRGTAEAFF. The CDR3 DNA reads TGCGCCAGCAATAAGAGGGGGACGGCTGAAGCTTTCTTT.

The CDR3 bases are TGTGCCAGCAGTTTTTACGCGGGGGCGCCGGGGAGCTACAATGAGCAGTTCTTC. This gives the protein CASSFYAGAPGSYNEQFF. The V call is TRBV27, the J call TRBJ2-1; perhaps TRBD2 as D (7 bases). Trimming removed 3 bases from V and 3 bases from J, with 21 bases in between. Germline V gene data show CDR1 as MNHEY and CDR2 as SMNVEV (reference sequence). The CDR3 covers 18 residues.

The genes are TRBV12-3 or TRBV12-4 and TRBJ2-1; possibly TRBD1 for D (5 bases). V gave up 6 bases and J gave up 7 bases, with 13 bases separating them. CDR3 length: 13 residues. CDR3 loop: CASREYSGNEQFF. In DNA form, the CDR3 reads TGTGCCAGCAGGGAATACTCAGGGAATGAGCAGTTCTTC.